This T cell receptor (beta chain) was captured in a study of graft-versus-host responses after intestinal transplantation. Study overall: Multivisceral, liver-intestinal, or isolated intestinal transplants were performed in recipients. Anti-thymocyte globulin induction preceded 2 to 4 years of tacrolimus and steroid maintenance in all recipients.

Germline CDR1 is LGHNA and CDR2 is YNFKEQ. After removal of 0 bases from V and 6 bases from J, the junction contained 11 bases not matched to a gene. This CDR3 region has 16 residues. Comments on this clone: Its antigen remains unknown.

Study findings and constraints: The presence of high graft-versus-host to host-versus-graft clonal ratios in allografts characterized patients with graft-donor T cell macrochimerism. Detected in recipient marrow were GvH clones, some of which were first observed in ileum or blood.

Libraries were prepared by immunoSEQ multiplex PCR; TCRdb keeps only in-frame clonotypes and omits some of them. Among around 93,000 clones listed, over 80% were seen once. This sequence joins TRBV4-2 and TRBJ2-7; 7 bases match TRBD2. The sequencing used unstimulated CD8+ T cells sorted from spleen or lymph node cells, collected before intestinal transplant. This TCR came from a human donor who received an intestinal transplant. The CDR3 coding sequence is TGTGCCAGCAGCCAAGATGGAGCGGGACGAGTAGGCGAGCAGTACTTC. This sequence encodes CASSQDGAGRVGEQYF.